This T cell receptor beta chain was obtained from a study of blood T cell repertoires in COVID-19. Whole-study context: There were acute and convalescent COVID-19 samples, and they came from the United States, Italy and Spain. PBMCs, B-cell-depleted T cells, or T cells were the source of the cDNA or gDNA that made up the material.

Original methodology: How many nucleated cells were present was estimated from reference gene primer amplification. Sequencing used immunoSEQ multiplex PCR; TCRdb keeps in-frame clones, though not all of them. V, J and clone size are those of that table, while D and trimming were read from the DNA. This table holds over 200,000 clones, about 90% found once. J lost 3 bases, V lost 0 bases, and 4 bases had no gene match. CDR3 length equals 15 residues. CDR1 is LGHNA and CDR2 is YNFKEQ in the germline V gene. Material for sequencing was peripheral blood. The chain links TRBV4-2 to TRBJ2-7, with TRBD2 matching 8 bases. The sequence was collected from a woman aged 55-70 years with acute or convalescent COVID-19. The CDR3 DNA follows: TGTGCCAGCAGCCAAGATGGCGGGAGGTTCTACGAGCAGTACTTC. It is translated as CASSQDGGRFYEQYF.